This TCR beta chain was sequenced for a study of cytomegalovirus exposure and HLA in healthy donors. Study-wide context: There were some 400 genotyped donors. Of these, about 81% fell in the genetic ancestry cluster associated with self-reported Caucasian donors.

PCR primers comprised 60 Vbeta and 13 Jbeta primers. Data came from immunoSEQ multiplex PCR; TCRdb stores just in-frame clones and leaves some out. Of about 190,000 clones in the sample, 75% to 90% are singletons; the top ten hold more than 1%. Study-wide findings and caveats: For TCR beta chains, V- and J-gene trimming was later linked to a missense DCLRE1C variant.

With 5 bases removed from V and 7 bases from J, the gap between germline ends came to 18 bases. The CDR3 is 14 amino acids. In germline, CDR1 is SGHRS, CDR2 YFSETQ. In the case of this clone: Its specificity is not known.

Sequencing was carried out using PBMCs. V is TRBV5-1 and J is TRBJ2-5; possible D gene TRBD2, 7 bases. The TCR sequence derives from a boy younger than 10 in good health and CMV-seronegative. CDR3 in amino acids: CASRSAAGAGTQYF. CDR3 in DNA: TGCGCCAGCAGATCAGCTGCGGGGGCGGGGACCCAGTACTTC. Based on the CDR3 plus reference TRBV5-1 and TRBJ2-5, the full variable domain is KAGVTQTPRYLIKTRGQQVTLSCSPISGHRSVSWYQQTPGQGLQFLFEYFSETQRNKGNFPGRFSGRQFSNSRSEMNVSTLELGDSALYLCASRSAAGAGTQYFGPGTRLLVL.